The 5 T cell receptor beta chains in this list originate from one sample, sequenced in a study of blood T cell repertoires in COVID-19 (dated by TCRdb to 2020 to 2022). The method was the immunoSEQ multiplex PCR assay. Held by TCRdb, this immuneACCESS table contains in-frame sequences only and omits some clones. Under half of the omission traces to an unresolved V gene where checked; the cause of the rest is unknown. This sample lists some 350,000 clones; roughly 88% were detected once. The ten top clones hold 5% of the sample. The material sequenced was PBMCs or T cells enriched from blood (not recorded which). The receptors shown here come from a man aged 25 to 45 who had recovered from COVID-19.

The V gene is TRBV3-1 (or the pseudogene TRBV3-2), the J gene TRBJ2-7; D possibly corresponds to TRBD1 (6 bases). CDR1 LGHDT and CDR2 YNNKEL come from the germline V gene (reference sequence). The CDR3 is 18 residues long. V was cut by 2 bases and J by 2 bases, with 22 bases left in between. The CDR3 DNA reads TGTGCCAGCAGCCAATTACCGGGACAACCCCTTCTTACCTACGAGCAGTACTTC. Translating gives CASSQLPGQPLLTYEQYF.

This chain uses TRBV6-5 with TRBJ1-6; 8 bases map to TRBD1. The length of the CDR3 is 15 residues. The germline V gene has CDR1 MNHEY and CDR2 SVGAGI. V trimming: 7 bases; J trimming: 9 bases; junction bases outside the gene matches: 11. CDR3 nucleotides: TGTGCCAGCAAGGTCGAGCAGGGGGCGGGTTCACCCCTCCACTTT. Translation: CASKVEQGAGSPLHF.

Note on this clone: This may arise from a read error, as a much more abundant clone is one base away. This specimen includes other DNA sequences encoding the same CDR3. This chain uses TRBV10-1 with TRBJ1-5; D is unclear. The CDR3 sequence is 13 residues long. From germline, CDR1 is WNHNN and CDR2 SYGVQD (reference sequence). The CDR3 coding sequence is TGCGCCAGTAGTGACCATAGCAATCAGCCCCAGCATTTT. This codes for CASSDHSNQPQHF.

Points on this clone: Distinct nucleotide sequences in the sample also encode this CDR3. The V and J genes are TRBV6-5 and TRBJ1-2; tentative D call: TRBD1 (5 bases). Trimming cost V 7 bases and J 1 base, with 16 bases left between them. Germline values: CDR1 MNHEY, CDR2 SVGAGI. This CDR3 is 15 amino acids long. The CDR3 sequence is CASTLGGGSNYGYTF. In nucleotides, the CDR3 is TGTGCCAGCACTCTGGGGGGGGGTAGTAACTATGGCTACACCTTC.

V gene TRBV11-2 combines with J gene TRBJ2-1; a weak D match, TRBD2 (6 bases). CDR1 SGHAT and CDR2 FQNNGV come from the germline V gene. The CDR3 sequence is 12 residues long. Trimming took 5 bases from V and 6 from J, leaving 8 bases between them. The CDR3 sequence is CASSVTSNEQFF. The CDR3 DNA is TGTGCCAGCAGCGTGACTAGCAATGAGCAGTTCTTC.